The present TCR beta chain was sequenced within a study of shared clonotypes between healthy human individuals. The CDR3 covers 18 residues. The germline V and J ends were trimmed by 5 bases and 6 bases, with 26 bases remaining between them. CDR1 is SGHRS, CDR2 YFSETQ, per germline. The data were produced by immunoSEQ multiplex PCR, yet TCRdb's version contains in-frame clones alone and is incomplete. The table shows 1,400,000 or so clones, with approximately 98.5% occurring only once. What was sequenced was naive CD4+ T cells sorted from blood. Subset in this sample: CD45RA+ positively selected. This clonotype was obtained from a man aged 25-40 years in good health. V usage is TRBV5-1 and J usage is TRBJ2-2; maybe TRBD1 (6 bases). The CDR3 loop reads CASSLQGVNILWAGELFF. DNA for the CDR3: TGCGCCAGCAGTTTACAGGGTGTAAACATTCTATGGGCCGGGGAGCTGTTTTTT.